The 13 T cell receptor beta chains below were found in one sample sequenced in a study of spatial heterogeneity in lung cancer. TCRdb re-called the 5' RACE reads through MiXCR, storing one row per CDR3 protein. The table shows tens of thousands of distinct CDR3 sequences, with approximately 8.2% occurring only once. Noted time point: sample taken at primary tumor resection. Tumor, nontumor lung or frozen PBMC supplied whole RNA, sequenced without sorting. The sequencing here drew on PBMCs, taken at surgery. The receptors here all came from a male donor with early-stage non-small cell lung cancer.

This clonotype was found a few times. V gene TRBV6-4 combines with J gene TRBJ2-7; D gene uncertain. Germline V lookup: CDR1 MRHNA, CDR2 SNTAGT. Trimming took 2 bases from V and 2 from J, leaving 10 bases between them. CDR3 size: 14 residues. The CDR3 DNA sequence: TGTGCCAGCAGTGACGAGACCCTCCCCTACGAGCAGTACTTC. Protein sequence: CASSDETLPYEQYF.

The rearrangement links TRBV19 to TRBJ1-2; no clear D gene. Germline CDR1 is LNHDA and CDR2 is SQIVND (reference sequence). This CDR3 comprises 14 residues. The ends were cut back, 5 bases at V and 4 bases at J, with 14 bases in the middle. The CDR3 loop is CASSLPSASYGYTF. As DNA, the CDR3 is TGTGCCAGTAGTCTCCCGTCGGCTTCCTATGGCTACACCTTC.

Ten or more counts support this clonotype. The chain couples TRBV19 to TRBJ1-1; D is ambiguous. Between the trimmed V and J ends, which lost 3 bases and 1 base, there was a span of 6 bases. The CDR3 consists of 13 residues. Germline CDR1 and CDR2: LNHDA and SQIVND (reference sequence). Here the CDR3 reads CASSITGNTEAFF. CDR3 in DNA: TGTGCCAGTAGTATCACGGGGAACACTGAAGCTTTCTTT.

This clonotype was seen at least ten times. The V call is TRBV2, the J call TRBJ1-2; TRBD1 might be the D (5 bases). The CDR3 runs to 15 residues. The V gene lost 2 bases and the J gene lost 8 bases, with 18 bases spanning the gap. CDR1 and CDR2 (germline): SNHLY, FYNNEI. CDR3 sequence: CASSESEDGAEGYTF. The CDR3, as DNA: TGTGCCAGCAGTGAAAGCGAGGATGGGGCGGAAGGCTACACCTTC.

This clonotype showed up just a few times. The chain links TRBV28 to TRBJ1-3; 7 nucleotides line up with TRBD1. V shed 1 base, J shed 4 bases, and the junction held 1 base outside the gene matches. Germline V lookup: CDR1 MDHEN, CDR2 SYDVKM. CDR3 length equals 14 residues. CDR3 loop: CASSLSGGGNTIYF. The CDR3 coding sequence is TGTGCCAGCAGTTTATCAGGGGGAGGAAACACCATATATTTT.

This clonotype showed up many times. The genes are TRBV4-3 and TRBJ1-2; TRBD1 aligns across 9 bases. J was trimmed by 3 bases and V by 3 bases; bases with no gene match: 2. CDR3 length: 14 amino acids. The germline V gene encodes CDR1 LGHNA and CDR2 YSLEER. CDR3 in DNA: TGCGCCAGCAGCCAGGGGACAGGGTACTATGGCTACACCTTC. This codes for CASSQGTGYYGYTF.

The chain's CDR3 is CASSKTGGRDTQYF. In DNA form, the CDR3 reads TGTGCCAGCAGCAAGACAGGGGGCAGGGATACGCAGTATTTT. V is TRBV7-2 and J is TRBJ2-3, with 10 bases fitting TRBD1. Trimming took 5 bases from V and 6 from J; bases not matched to a gene: 5. This CDR3 has 14 residues. Germline V gene sequence: CDR1 SGHTA, CDR2 FQGNSA.

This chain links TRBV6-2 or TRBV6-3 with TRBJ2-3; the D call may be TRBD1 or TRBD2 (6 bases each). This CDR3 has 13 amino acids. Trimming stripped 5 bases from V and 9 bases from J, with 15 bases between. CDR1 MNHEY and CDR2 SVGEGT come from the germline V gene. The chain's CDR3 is CASSPSNGGTQYF. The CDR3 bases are TGTGCCAGCAGTCCGTCCAACGGGGGCACGCAGTATTTT.

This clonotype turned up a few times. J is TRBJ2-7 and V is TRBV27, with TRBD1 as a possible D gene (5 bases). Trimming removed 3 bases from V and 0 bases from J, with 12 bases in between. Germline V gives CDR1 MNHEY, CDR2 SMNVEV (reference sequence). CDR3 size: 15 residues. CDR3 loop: CASSLQGSLSYEQYF. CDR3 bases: TGTGCCAGCAGTTTGCAGGGCAGTCTCTCCTACGAGCAGTACTTC.

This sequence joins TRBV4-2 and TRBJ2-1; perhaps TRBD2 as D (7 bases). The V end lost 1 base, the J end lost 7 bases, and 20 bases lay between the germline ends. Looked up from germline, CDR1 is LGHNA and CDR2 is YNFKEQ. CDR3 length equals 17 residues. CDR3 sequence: CASSQGGGDDRANEQFF. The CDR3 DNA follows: TGTGCCAGCAGCCAAGGAGGGGGGGACGACCGGGCAAATGAGCAGTTCTTC.

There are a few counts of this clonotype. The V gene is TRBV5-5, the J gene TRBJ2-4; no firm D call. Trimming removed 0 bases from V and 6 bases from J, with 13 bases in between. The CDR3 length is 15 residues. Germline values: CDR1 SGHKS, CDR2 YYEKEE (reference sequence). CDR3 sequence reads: CASSLATSTANIQYF. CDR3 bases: TGTGCCAGCAGCTTGGCGACCTCTACCGCAAACATTCAGTACTTC.

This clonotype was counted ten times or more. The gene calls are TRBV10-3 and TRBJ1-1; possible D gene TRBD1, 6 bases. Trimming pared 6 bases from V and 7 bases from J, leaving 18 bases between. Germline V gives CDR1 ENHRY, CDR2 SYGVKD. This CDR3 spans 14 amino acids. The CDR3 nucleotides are TGTGCCATCAGCCTCAGTCAGGGGACTTTTGAAGCTTTCTTT. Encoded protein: CAISLSQGTFEAFF.

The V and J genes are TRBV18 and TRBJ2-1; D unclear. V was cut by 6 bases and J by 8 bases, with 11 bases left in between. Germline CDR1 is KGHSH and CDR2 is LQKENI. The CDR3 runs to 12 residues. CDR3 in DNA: TGTGCCAGCTCGCAGCAACGGGATGAGCAGTTCTTC. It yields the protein CASSQQRDEQFF.